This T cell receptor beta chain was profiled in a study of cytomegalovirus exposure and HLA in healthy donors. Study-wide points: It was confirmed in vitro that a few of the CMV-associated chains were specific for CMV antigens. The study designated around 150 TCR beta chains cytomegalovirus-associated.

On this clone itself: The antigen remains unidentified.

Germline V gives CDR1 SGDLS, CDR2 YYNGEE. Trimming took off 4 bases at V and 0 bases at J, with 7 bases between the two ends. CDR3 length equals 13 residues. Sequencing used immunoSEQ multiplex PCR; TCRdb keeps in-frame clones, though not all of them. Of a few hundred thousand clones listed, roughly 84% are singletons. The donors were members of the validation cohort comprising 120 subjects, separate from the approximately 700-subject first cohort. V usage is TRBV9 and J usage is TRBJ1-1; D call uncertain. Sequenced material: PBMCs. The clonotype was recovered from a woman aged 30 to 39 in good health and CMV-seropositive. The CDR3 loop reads CASSTRLNTEAFF. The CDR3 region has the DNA TGTGCCAGCAGCACCCGGTTGAACACTGAAGCTTTCTTT.